This passage covers 10 T cell receptor beta chains from one sample sequenced in a study of T cell responses to AZD1222 COVID-19 vaccine. Here immunoSEQ multiplex PCR was the method, and the copy in TCRdb shows in-frame clones only, minus some. The data hold tens of thousands of clones, with roughly 82% observed a single time. Specimen: peripheral blood, collected on day 0 of AZD1222 vaccination. All receptors come from an adult in good health.

The V and J genes are TRBV5-1 and TRBJ1-4; 10 positions match TRBD1. Germline V CDR1 and CDR2: SGHRS, YFSETQ. The CDR3 has 15 residues. The V segment lost 3 bases and the J segment 3 bases; nucleotides outside the gene matches: 2. The CDR3 spells CASSYGQGANEKLFF. The CDR3, as DNA: TGCGCCAGCAGCTACGGACAGGGGGCTAATGAAAAACTGTTTTTT.

V usage is TRBV4-3 and J usage is TRBJ1-5; D is uncertain. The CDR3 covers 13 residues. Per the germline V gene, CDR1 is LGHNA and CDR2 is YSLEER. Trimming cost V 0 bases and J 6 bases, with 6 bases left between them. The CDR3 spells CASSQDRAQPQHF. In DNA form, the CDR3 reads TGCGCCAGCAGCCAAGATCGGGCTCAGCCCCAGCATTTT.

The chain is built from TRBV6-2 or TRBV6-3 and TRBJ2-2; 8 bases line up with TRBD2. The CDR3 length is 17 residues. Germline V gives CDR1 MNHEY, CDR2 SVGEGT. The junction had 10 bases not matched to a gene; V was cut back by 5 bases and J by 2 bases. CDR3 DNA sequence: TGTGCCAGCAGTACCCCCCCGGGACTAGTAAACACCGGGGAGCTGTTTTTT. Amino acids: CASSTPPGLVNTGELFF.

This chain uses TRBV12-3 or TRBV12-4 with TRBJ1-6; D may be TRBD1 (5 bases). The CDR3 spans 12 residues. Deletions cut 6 bases from V and 19 bases from J, with 19 bases between. Written as DNA, the CDR3 is TGTGCCAGCAGGGCCCCGGGGGGAAATCGTCACTTT. Amino acid sequence: CASRAPGGNRHF.

This chain connects TRBV4-1 to TRBJ1-5, with D uncertain. V was trimmed by 1 base and J by 1 base, leaving 8 bases between them. From germline, CDR1 is MGHRA and CDR2 YSYEKL. The CDR3 is 15 residues long. The CDR3 nucleotides are TGCGCCAGCAGCCAAGGCGGGATAAGCAATCAGCCCCAGCATTTT. Encoded protein: CASSQGGISNQPQHF.

The chain joins TRBV28 to TRBJ1-2; D is unclear. Germline CDR1 and CDR2: MDHEN and SYDVKM. CDR3 length: 13 amino acids. V lost 5 bases and J 5 bases, leaving 12 bases between the germline ends. For the CDR3, the DNA is TGTGCCAGCAGTACTTCCCAGGCGTATGGCTACACCTTC. Its protein product is CASSTSQAYGYTF.

This chain connects TRBV5-1 to TRBJ1-1; a possible D gene is TRBD1 (5 bases). Germline V CDR1 and CDR2: SGHRS, YFSETQ. The CDR3 loop spans 13 amino acids. The V and J ends lost 1 base and 3 bases respectively, with 7 bases between them. CDR3 bases: TGCGCCAGCAGCTTGACCAGGGACACTGAAGCTTTCTTT. Residues: CASSLTRDTEAFF.

The chain is built from TRBV5-1 and TRBJ2-1, with 13 bases matching TRBD2. Germline V gives CDR1 SGHRS, CDR2 YFSETQ. This CDR3 has 14 amino acids. The V gene end was trimmed by 6 bases and the J gene end by 8 bases; junction bases not matched to a gene: 5. The CDR3 region is CASKLAGGVDEQFF. For the CDR3, the DNA is TGCGCCAGCAAACTAGCGGGAGGGGTCGATGAGCAGTTCTTC.

This chain connects TRBV29-1 to TRBJ1-2, with TRBD1 matching 7 bases. The germline CDR1 and CDR2 sequences are SQVTM and ANQGSEA. The CDR3 length is 16 residues. With 0 bases clipped from V and 1 base from J, the junction kept 8 bases outside the gene matches. This chain's CDR3 is CSVEDRGRGVNYGYTF. The CDR3 DNA follows: TGCAGCGTTGAAGATCGAGGCAGGGGGGTTAACTATGGCTACACCTTC.

The chain has TRBV4-2 and TRBJ2-7; 14 nucleotides align to TRBD2. CDR1 is LGHNA and CDR2 is YNFKEQ in the germline V gene. This CDR3 is 15 amino acids long. V dropped 1 base and J dropped 4; count of bases not matched to a gene: 0. The CDR3 loop reads CASSQGTSGRYEQYF. As DNA, the CDR3 is TGTGCCAGCAGCCAAGGGACTAGCGGGAGGTACGAGCAGTACTTC.